This T cell receptor (beta chain) originates from a study of T cells in Graves' hyperthyroidism and ophthalmopathy. RNA transcripts yielded amplified TCR beta CDR3 regions. The HTBI primer set was used in a first-round RT-PCR of the TCR CDR3. TCRdb fed the multiplex PCR reads into MiXCR, producing one record per CDR3 protein. This table has roughly 360,000 distinct CDR3 sequences, roughly 14% appearing once. Points on this clonotype: Its antigen remains unknown.

General observations from the study: Patients with ophthalmopathy were separated from those with stable hyperthyroidism by a 13 V-J model.

Sample: blood. This clonotype originated in a man aged 25-45 years with Graves' hyperthyroidism that later progressed to Graves' ophthalmopathy.

The CDR3 loop reads CASSPRTGGWDEQYF. As DNA, the CDR3 is TGCGCCAGCAGCCCAAGGACAGGGGGCTGGGACGAGCAGTACTTC. The V call is TRBV5-1, the J call TRBJ2-7; 11 nucleotides align to TRBD1. V shed 4 bases and J 5 bases; nucleotides not matched to a gene: 8. This CDR3 has 15 amino acids. CDR1 SGHRS and CDR2 YFSETQ come from the germline V gene. Filled out from reference TRBV5-1 and TRBJ2-7, the complete variable domain reads KAGVTQTPRYLIKTRGQQVTLSCSPISGHRSVSWYQQTPGQGLQFLFEYFSETQRNKGNFPGRFSGRQFSNSRSEMNVSTLELGDSALYLCASSPRTGGWDEQYFGPGTRLTVT.